These T cell receptor beta chains were read from a single sample in a study of shared clonotypes between healthy human individuals. The method was immunoSEQ multiplex PCR; TCRdb's version includes in-frame clones alone and lacks a portion of them. The sample has about 470,000 clones, more than 75% seen once; the top ten hold around 14%. The specimen sequenced was PBMCs. These receptors all come from a middle-aged woman in good health. Some clones in this sample may be carry-over from other donors' samples. Each CDR3 is given with its conserved first and last residue. The order of the fields is V gene, clone size, J gene, CDR3 protein. Clone size is stated in some rows and not others, as once, few, many or a class when expanded.

TRBV2	-	TRBJ2-7	CASASGYEQYF
TRBV19	-	TRBJ1-5	CASSYRASNQPQHF
TRBV28	few	TRBJ1-2	CASSALPRAYGYTF
TRBV5-1	-	TRBJ1-1	CASSLDVGGEAFF
TRBV5-6	-	TRBJ2-7	CASSINQGFSYEQYF
TRBV7-3	few	TRBJ2-1	CASSLEGGGPYEQFF
TRBV5-1	-	TRBJ1-1	CAGSLSAGSDTEAFF
TRBV5-4	-	TRBJ2-3	CASSLPGEWKSTDTQYF
TRBV5-4	-	TRBJ2-3	CASSSALGRKYF
TRBV27	many	-	CASSLGTGYEQYF
TRBV6-5	-	TRBJ2-7	CASSYQSAQYF
TRBV28	-	TRBJ1-5	CASSLWNPSHGGNQPQHF
TRBV11-2	-	TRBJ2-1	CASSLVAPPSEQFF
TRBV29-1	many	TRBJ2-5	CSGGTAQETQYF
TRBV6-1	-	TRBJ1-3	CASSEQGRGNTIYF
TRBV7-2	few	TRBJ2-7	CASSGARGDEQYF
TRBV9	few	TRBJ1-1	CASSVATGGALSTEAFF
TRBV7-2	-	TRBJ2-1	CASSLVWGRSNEQFF
TRBV9	-	TRBJ1-3	CASSEEFSGNTIYF
TRBV19	-	TRBJ1-1	CASTMQAWGGTEAFF
TRBV9	once	TRBJ2-7	CASSIGTSGSYEQYF
TRBV6-5	-	TRBJ2-1	CASSYSSLSSYNEQFF
TRBV11-2	few	TRBJ1-5	CASSLGIGKPQHF
TRBV6-5	-	TRBJ2-6	CASSSGQGDVLTF
TRBV5-4	-	TRBJ2-3	CASSLRTGGSTDTQYF
TRBV6-6	many	TRBJ1-2	CASSRDRLYTF
TRBV11-2	-	TRBJ2-7	CASSLEGTGSTYEQYF
TRBV5-1	-	TRBJ2-7	CASSLGQVPYEQYF
TRBV30	-	TRBJ1-4	CAWSVFATNEKLFF